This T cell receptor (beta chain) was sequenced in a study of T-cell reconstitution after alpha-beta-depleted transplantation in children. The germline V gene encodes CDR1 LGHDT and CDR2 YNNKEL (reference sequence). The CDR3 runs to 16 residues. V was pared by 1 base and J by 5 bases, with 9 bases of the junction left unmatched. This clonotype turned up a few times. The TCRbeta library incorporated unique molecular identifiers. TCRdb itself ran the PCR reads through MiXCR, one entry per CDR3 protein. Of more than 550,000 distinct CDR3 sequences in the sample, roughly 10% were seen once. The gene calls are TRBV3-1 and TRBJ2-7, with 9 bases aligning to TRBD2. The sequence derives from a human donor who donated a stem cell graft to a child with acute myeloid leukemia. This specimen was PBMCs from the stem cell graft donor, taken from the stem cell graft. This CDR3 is CASSQGSSGSPNEQYF. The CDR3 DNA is TGTGCCAGCAGCCAAGGAAGTAGCGGGAGCCCCAACGAGCAGTACTTC.